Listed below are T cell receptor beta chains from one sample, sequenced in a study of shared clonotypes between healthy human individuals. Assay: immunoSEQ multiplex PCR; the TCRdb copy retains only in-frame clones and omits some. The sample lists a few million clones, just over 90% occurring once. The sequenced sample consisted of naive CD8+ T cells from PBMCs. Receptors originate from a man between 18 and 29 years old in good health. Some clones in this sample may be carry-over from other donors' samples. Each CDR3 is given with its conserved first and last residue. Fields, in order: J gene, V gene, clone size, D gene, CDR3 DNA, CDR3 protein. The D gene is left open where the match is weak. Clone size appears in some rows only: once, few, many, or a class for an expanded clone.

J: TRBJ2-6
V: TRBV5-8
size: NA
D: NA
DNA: TGTGCCAGCAGCTTGAGCGCCTTTGGGGCCAACGTCCTGACTTTC
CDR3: CASSLSAFGANVLTF

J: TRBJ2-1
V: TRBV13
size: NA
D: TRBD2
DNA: TGTGCCAGCAGCTCGGGACTAGCTGCCCCCTACAATGAGCAGTTCTTC
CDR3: CASSSGLAAPYNEQFF

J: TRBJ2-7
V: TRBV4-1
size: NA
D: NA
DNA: TGCGCCAGCAGCCAAGGCCCGGGGACCTACGAGCAGTACTTC
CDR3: CASSQGPGTYEQYF

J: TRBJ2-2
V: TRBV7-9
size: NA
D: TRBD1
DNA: TGTGCCAGCAGCTTTTTACCGGGACAGGGGAACACCGGGGAGCTGTTTTTT
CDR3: CASSFLPGQGNTGELFF

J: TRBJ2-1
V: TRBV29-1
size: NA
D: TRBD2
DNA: TGCAGCGTTGGGGGACTAGAGGCCCCAAAGGGATGGGGTGAGCAGTTCTTC
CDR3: CSVGGLEAPKGWGEQFF

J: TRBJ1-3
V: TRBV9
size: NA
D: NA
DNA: TGTGCCACCCAGGAACTCCACTCTGGAAACACCATATATTTT
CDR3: CATQELHSGNTIYF

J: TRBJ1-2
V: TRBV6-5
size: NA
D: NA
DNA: TGTGCCAGCAGTTACATGCGGGGGACCGGCTATGGCTACACCTTC
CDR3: CASSYMRGTGYGYTF

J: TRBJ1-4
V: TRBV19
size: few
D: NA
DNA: TGTGCCAGTAAGGACTGGGGGGATCGGGATGAAAAACTGTTTTTT
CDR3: CASKDWGDRDEKLFF

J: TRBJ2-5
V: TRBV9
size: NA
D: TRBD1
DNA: TGTGCCAGCAGCGTAGGAGGACAGGGGCGGATGGAGACCCAGTACTTC
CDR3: CASSVGGQGRMETQYF

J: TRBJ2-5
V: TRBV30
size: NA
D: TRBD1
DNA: TGTGCCTGGAGTGTGACGGGACAGCTCCAAGAGACCCAGTACTTC
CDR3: CAWSVTGQLQETQYF

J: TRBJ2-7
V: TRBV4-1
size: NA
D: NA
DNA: TGCGCCAGCAGCCAACAACCTGCGGACCATGGCTACGAGCAGTACTTC
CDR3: CASSQQPADHGYEQYF

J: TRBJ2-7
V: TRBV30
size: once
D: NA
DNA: TGTGCCTGGAGTACCGGAGTAGGACACAGGAGCTCCTACGAGCAGTACTTC
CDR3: CAWSTGVGHRSSYEQYF

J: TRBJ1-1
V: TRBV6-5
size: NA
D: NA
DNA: TGTGCCAGCAGTTACTCTCCAGGGGCAAAAGCTTTCTTT
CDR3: CASSYSPGAKAFF

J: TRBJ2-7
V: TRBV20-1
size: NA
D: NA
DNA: TGCAGTGCTAGTCGGGCCTACGAGCAGTACTTC
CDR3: CSASRAYEQYF

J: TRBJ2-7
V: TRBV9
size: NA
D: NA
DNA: TGTGCCAGCCCCTGTCCCGCTGCGTACGAGCAGTACTTC
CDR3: CASPCPAAYEQYF

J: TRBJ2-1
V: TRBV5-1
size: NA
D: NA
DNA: TGCGCCAGCAGCCCCCCCGGGACGGGGTCCTACAATGAGCAGTTCTTC
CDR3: CASSPPGTGSYNEQFF

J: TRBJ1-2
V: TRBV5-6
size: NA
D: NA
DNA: TGTGCCAGCAGCTGGGGTGACAACCATTGGGGCTACACCTTC
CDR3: CASSWGDNHWGYTF

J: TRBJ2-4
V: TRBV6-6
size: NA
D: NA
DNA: TGTGCCAGCAGTCCGATACCCACGATGGCCAAAAACATTCAGTACTTC
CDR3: CASSPIPTMAKNIQYF

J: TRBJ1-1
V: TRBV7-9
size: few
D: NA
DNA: TGTGCCAGCACCTACCAGGTGGGGCACTCTGAAGCTTTCTTT
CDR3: CASTYQVGHSEAFF

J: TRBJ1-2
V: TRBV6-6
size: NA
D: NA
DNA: TGTGCCAGCAGTTACGCGGGAGGGGGGGATGGCTACACCTTC
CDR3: CASSYAGGGDGYTF

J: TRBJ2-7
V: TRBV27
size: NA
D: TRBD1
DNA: TGTGCCAGCAGTTTCGGGACAGGGGGTAACGAGCAGTACTTC
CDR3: CASSFGTGGNEQYF

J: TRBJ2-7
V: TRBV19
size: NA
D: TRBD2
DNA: TGTGCCAGTAGTATTAGACTAGCCCCCACCCACGAGCAGTACTTC
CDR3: CASSIRLAPTHEQYF

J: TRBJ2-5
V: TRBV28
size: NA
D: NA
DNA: TGTGCCAGCAGTTTCGGGGGGCCCCCGGAGACCCAGTACTTC
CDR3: CASSFGGPPETQYF

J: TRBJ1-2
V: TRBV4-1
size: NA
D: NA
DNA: TGCGCCAGCAGCCAAGATGCCAGAAGACCGGAAGAAAAGTTTATAAGATATGGCTACACCTTC
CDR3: CASSQDARRPEEKFIRYGYTF